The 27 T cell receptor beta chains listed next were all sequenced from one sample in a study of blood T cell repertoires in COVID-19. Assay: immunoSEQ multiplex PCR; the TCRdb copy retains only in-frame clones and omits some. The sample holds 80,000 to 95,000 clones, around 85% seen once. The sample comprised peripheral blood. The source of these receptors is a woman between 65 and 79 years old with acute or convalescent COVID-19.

In DNA form, the CDR3 reads TGTGCCAGCAGCTTGGTGGGAGCGGGGGGGCCGTTAAAGACCCAGTACTTC. Translation gives CASSLVGAGGPLKTQYF. The J gene is TRBJ2-5, the V gene TRBV7-2; 10 bases match TRBD2. Germline V gene lookup returns CDR1 SGHTA and CDR2 FQGNSA. With 3 bases clipped from V and 6 bases from J, the junction kept 13 bases outside the gene matches. The CDR3 is 17 amino acids.

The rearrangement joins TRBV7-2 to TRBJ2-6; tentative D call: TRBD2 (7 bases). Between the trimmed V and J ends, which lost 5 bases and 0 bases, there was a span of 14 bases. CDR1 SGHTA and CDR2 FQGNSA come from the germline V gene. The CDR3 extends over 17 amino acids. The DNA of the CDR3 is TGTGCCAGCAGCAAAAGGGGGGGAGTCTCTGGGGCCAACGTCCTGACTTTC. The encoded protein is CASSKRGGVSGANVLTF.

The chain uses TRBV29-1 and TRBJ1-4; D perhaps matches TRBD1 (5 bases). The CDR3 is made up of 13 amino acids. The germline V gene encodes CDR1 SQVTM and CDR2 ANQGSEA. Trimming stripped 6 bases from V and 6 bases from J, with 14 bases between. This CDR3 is CSVIQGGDEKLFF. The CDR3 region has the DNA TGCAGCGTGATCCAGGGAGGGGATGAAAAACTGTTTTTT.

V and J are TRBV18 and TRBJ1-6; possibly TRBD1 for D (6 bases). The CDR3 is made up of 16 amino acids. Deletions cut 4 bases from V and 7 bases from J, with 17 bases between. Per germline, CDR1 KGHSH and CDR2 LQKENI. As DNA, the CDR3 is TGTGCCAGCTCACAGGACAGTCAGAGTATCAATTCACCCCTCCACTTT. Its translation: CASSQDSQSINSPLHF.

CDR3 sequence (DNA): TGTGCCAGCAGCGGAGACGCTAGCGGGGGGTCCTTAGATACGCAGTATTTT. Translating gives CASSGDASGGSLDTQYF. The gene calls are TRBV13 and TRBJ2-3, with 11 bases lining up with TRBD2. With V trimmed by 5 bases and J by 5 bases, 12 bases remained unmatched. The CDR3 is 17 residues long. Germline lookup yields CDR1 PRHDT and CDR2 FYEKMQ (reference sequence).

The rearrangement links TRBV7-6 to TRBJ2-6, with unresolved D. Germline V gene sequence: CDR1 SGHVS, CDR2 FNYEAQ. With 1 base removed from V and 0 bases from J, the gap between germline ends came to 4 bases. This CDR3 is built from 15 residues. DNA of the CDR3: TGTGCCAGCAGCTTAGGGGCCTCTGGGGCCAACGTCCTGACTTTC. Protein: CASSLGASGANVLTF.

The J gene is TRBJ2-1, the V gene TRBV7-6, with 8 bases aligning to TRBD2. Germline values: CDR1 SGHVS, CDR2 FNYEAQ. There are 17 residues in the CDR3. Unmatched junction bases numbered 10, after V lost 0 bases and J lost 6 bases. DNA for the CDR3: TGTGCCAGCAGCTTAGCGCCGACGGGGGGGGGCAGCAATGAGCAGTTCTTC. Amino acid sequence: CASSLAPTGGGSNEQFF.

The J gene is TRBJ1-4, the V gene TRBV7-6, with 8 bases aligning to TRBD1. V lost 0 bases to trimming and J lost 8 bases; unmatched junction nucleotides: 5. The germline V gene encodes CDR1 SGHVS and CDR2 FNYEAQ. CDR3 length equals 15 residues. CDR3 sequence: CASSLALGQAEKLFF. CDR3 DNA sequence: TGTGCCAGCAGCTTAGCGCTGGGACAGGCCGAAAAACTGTTTTTT.

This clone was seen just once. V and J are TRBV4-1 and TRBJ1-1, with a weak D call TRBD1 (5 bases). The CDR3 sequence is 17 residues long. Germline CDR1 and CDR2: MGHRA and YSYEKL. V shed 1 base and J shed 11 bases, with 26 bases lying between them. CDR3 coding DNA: TGCGCCAGCAGCCAAGTAGGGGTACGTCAGGTGGAAGTTAAGGCTTTCTTT. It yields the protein CASSQVGVRQVEVKAFF.

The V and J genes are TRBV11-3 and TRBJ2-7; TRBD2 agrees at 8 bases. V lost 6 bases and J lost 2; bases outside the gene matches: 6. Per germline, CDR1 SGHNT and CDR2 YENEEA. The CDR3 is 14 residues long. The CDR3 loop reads CASSHRGGPYEQYV. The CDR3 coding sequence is TGTGCCAGCAGTCATCGGGGGGGTCCCTACGAGCAGTACGTC.

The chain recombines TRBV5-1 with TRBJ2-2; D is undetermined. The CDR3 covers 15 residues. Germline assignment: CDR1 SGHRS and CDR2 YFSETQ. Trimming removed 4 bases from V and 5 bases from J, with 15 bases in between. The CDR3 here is CASSLLGPTTGELFF. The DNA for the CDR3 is TGCGCCAGCAGCCTGCTTGGCCCCACGACCGGGGAGCTGTTTTTT.

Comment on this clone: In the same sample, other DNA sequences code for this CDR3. CDR3 DNA sequence: TGTGCCAGCAGCTTACTTACAGGTTCGAACACTGAAGCTTTCTTT. It is translated as CASSLLTGSNTEAFF. This chain links TRBV11-2 with TRBJ1-1, with D maybe TRBD1 (5 bases). Germline V gene lookup returns CDR1 SGHAT and CDR2 FQNNGV. The CDR3 sequence is 15 residues long. Between the trimmed V and J ends, which lost 2 bases and 1 base, there was a span of 11 bases.

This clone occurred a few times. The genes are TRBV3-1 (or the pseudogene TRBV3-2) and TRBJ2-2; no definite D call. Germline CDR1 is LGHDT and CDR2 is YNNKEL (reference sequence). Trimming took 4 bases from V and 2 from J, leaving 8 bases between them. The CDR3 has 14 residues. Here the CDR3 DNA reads TGTGCCAGCAGCCGAGCCTATAACACCGGGGAGCTGTTTTTT. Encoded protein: CASSRAYNTGELFF.

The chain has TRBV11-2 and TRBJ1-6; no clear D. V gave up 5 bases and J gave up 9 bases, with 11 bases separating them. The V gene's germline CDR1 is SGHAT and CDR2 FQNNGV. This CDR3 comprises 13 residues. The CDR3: CASSPSGSSPLHF. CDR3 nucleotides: TGTGCCAGCAGCCCGAGTGGGAGTTCACCCCTCCACTTT.

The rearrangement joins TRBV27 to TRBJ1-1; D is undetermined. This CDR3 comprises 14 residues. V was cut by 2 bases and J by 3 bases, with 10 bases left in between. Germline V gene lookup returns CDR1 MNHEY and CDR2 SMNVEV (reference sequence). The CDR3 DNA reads TGTGCCAGCAGTTTACGGGGAGGAGACACTGAAGCTTTCTTT. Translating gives CASSLRGGDTEAFF.

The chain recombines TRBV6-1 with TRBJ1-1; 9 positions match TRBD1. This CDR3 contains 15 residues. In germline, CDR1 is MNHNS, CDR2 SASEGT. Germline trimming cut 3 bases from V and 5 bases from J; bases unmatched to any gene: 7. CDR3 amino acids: CASSEEQGARTEAFF. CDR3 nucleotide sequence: TGTGCCAGCAGTGAGGAACAGGGGGCGAGGACTGAAGCTTTCTTT.

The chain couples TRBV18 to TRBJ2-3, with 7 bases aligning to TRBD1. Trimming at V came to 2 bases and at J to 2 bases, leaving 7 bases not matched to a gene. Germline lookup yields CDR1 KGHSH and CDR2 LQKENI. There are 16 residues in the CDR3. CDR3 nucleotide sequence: TGTGCCAGCTCACCAACGTTGGGACAGACCACAGATACGCAGTATTTT. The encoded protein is CASSPTLGQTTDTQYF.

The CDR3 DNA reads as TGCGCCAGCAGCCCGACAGGGGGCTGGGGCTACACCTTC. Protein product: CASSPTGGWGYTF. The genes are TRBV4-1 and TRBJ1-2, with 10 bases identical to TRBD1. Germline lookup yields CDR1 MGHRA and CDR2 YSYEKL. V was clipped by 4 bases and J by 8 bases; unmatched bases: 4. CDR3 length: 13 residues.

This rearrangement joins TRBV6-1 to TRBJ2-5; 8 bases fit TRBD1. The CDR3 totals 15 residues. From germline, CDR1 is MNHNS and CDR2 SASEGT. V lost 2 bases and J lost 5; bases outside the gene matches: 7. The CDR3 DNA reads TGTGCCAGCAGTGAACCCAACAGGGGGTCGGAGACCCAGTACTTC. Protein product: CASSEPNRGSETQYF.

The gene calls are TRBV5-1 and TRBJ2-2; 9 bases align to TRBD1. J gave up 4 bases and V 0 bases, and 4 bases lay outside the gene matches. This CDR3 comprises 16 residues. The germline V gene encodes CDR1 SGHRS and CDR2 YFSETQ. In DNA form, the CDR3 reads TGCGCCAGCAGCTTGGAGGGACAGGGCCCCACCGGGGAGCTGTTTTTT. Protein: CASSLEGQGPTGELFF.

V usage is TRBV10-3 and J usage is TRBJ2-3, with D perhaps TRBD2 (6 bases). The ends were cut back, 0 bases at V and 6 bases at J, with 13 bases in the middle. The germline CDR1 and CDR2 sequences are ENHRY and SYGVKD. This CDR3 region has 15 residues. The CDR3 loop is CAISESMTAGDTQYF. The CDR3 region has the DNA TGTGCCATCAGTGAGTCAATGACCGCGGGGGATACGCAGTATTTT.

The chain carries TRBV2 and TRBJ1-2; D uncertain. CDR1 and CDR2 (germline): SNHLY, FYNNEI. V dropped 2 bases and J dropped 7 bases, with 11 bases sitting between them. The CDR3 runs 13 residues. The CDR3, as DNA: TGTGCCAGCAGTGAACGGGCGAGGGCTGGCTACACCTTC. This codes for CASSERARAGYTF.

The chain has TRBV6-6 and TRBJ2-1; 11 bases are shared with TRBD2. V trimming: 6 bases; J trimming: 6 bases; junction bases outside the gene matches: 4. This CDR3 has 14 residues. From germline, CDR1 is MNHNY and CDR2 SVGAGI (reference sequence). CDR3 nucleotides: TGTGCCAGCAGCTTTAGCGGGGGGGCCAATGAGCAGTTCTTC. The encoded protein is CASSFSGGANEQFF.

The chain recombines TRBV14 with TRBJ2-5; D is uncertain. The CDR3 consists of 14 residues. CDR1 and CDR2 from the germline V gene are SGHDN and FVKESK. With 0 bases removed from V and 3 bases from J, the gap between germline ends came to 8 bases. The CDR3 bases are TGTGCCAGCAGCCAAGATCCAGGCGAAGAGACCCAGTACTTC. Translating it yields CASSQDPGEETQYF.

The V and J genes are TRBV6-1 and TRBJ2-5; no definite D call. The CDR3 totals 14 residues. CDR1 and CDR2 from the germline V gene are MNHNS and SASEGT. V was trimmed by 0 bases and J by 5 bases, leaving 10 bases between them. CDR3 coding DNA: TGTGCCAGCAGTGAAGCCCCGGTGGAGGAGACCCAGTACTTC. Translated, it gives CASSEAPVEETQYF.

The CDR3 reads CASSFTSVGEQFF. CDR3 DNA sequence: TGTGCCAGCAGTTTTACTAGCGTTGGTGAGCAGTTCTTC. The gene calls are TRBV12-3 or TRBV12-4 and TRBJ2-1; the match to TRBD2 covers 7 bases. This CDR3 comprises 13 residues. V shed 3 bases and J 9 bases; nucleotides not matched to a gene: 5.

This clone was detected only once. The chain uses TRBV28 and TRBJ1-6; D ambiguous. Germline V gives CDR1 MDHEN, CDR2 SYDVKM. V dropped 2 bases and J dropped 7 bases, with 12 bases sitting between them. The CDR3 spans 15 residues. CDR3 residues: CASSLRVTSNSPLHF. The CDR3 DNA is TGTGCCAGCAGTTTAAGGGTGACTAGCAATTCACCCCTCCACTTT.